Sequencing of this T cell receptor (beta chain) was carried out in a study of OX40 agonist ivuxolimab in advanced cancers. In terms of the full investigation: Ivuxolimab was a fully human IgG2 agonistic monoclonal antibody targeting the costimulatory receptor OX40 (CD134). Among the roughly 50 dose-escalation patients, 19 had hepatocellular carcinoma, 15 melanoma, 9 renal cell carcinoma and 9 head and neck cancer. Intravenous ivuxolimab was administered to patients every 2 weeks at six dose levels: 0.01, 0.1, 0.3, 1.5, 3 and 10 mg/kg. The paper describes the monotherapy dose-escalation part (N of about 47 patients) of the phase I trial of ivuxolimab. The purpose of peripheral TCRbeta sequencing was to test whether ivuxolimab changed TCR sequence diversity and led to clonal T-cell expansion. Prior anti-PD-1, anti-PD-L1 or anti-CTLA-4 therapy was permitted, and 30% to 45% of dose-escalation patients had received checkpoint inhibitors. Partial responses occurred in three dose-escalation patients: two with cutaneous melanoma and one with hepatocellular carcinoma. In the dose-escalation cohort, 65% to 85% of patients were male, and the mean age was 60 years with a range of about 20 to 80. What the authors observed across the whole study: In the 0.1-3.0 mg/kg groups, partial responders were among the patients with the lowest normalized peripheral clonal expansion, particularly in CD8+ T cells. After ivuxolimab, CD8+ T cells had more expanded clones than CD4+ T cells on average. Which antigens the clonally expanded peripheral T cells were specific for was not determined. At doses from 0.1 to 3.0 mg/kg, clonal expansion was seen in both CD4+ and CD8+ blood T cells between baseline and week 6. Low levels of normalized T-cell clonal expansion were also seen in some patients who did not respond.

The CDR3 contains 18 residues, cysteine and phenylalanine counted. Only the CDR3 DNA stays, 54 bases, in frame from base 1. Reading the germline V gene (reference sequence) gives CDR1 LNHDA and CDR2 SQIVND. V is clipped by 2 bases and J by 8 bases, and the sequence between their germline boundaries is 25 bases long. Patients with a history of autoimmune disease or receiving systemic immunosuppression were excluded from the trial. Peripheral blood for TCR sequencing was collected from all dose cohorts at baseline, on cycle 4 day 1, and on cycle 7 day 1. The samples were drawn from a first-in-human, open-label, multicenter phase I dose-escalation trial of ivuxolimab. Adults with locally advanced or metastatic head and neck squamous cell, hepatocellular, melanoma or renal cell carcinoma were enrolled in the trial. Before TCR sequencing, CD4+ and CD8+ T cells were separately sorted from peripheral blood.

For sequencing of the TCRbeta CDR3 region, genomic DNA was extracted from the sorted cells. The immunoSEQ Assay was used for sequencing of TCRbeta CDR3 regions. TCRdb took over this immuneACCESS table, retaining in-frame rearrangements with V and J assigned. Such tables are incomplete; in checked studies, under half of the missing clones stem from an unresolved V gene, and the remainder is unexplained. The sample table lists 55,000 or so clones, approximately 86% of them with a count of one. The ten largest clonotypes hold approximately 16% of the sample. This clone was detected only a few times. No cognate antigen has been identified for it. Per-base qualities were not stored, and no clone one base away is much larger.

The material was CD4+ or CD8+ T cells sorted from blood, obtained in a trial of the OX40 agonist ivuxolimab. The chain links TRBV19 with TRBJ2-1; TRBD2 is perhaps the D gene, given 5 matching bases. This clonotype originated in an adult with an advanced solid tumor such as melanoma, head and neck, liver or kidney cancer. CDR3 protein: CASSIINPGITFVDEQFF. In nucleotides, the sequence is TGTGCCAGTAGTATAATAAACCCCGGGATCACTTTTGTCGATGAGCAGTTCTTC. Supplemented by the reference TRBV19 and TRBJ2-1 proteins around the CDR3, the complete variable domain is DGGITQSPKYLFRKEGQNVTLSCEQNLNHDAMYWYRQDPGQGLRLIYYSQIVNDFQKGDIAEGYSVSREKKESFPLTVTSAQKNPTAFYLCASSIINPGITFVDEQFFGPGTRLTVL.